The clone carrying this TCR beta chain was observed at least ten times. The antigen remains unidentified. A patient was excluded if there was uncontrolled infection, other autoimmune disease, pregnancy or lactation. The record originates from a study of T cells in Graves' hyperthyroidism and ophthalmopathy. Study-wide results and limits: Among thyroid clonotypes expanded above 0.001, most also appeared in blood.

It was RNA transcripts that yielded the amplified TCR beta CDR3 regions. The study used the HTBI primer set for a first-round RT-PCR of the TCR CDR3. TCRdb re-analysed the multiplex PCR reads in MiXCR, keeping a single row per CDR3 protein. The sample comprises approximately 420,000 distinct CDR3 sequences, about 15% of which are singletons, and around a third rests with the top ten. The CDR3 extends over 14 amino acids. V was cut by 8 bases and J by 1 base, with 15 bases left in between. Germline V CDR1 and CDR2: SGHTA, FQGNSA. The TCR originated in a woman between 25 and 40 years old with Graves' hyperthyroidism. This rearrangement joins TRBV7-2 to TRBJ2-7, with D perhaps matching TRBD1 (5 bases). The specimen sequenced was blood. The CDR3 is CASASPGLSYEQYF. CDR3 nucleotide sequence: TGTGCCAGCGCGTCACCAGGGTTGTCCTACGAGCAGTACTTC.